One and the same sample provided the 24 T cell receptor beta chains below, sequenced in a study of siplizumab effects on memory and regulatory T cells. Measured with immunoSEQ multiplex PCR; TCRdb has only the in-frame clones, and not every one. The table has some 100,000 clones, 94% seen once. Sequences were obtained from non-Treg CD4+ T cells sorted from blood. These receptors all come from a human donor in good health.

The chain recombines TRBV6-6 with TRBJ1-1; 7 nucleotides line up with TRBD1. The CDR3 has 15 residues. The germline CDR1 and CDR2 sequences are MNHNY and SVGAGI (reference sequence). Trimming removed 5 bases from V and 7 bases from J; junction bases left unmatched: 13. As DNA, the CDR3 is TGTGCCAGCAGTACACCCAGGGGGGAGGTATTTGAAGCTTTCTTT. Residues: CASSTPRGEVFEAFF.

The V call is TRBV27, the J call TRBJ1-1, with a possible D match to TRBD1 (5 bases). CDR3 length: 16 amino acids. The ends were cut back, 7 bases at V and 0 bases at J, with 18 bases in the middle. Germline V gene sequence: CDR1 MNHEY, CDR2 SMNVEV (reference sequence). For the CDR3, the DNA is TGTGCCAGCAATGTTGTCGCAGGGCCTATGAACACTGAAGCTTTCTTT. Its protein product is CASNVVAGPMNTEAFF.

The rearrangement joins TRBV10-1 to TRBJ1-2; D not resolved. V was shortened by 4 bases and J by 8 bases, with 8 bases between the two germline ends. The CDR3 runs to 11 residues. The germline gives CDR1 WNHNN, CDR2 SYGVQD (reference sequence). The CDR3 DNA reads as TGCGCCAGCAGTGGAGGCCGCGGCTACACCTTC. This translates into CASSGGRGYTF.

This clone was recorded only once. The genes are TRBV18 and TRBJ2-2, with unresolved D. Germline lookup yields CDR1 KGHSH and CDR2 LQKENI. Trimming left V 1 base short and J 3 bases short, with 9 bases between. The CDR3 totals 15 residues. The CDR3 loop is CASSPLWGDTGELFF. In DNA form, the CDR3 reads TGTGCCAGCTCACCACTTTGGGGTGACACCGGGGAGCTGTTTTTT.

The chain employs TRBV7-9 and TRBJ2-5, with 11 bases matching TRBD1. J was trimmed by 5 bases and V by 5 bases; bases with no gene match: 7. The CDR3 has 15 residues. CDR1 is SEHNR, CDR2 FQNEAQ, per germline (reference sequence). In DNA, the CDR3 is TGTGCCAGCAGCCGGGGACAGGGGGATTTTGAGACCCAGTACTTC. Its protein is CASSRGQGDFETQYF.

The gene calls are TRBV5-1 and TRBJ2-7; 8 bases fit TRBD1. The CDR3 runs 19 residues. V was clipped by 2 bases and J by 3 bases; unmatched bases: 19. From germline, CDR1 is SGHRS and CDR2 YFSETQ. The CDR3 here is CASSLLSGQGRSVVYEQYF. The CDR3 DNA reads TGCGCCAGCAGCTTACTTTCTGGACAGGGAAGGTCGGTGGTCTACGAGCAGTACTTC.

The table lists this clone with a count of one. This rearrangement joins TRBV27 to TRBJ2-1, with no clear D. This CDR3 contains 14 residues. V lost 4 bases and J lost 2, with 9 bases in between. CDR1 is MNHEY, CDR2 SMNVEV, per germline (reference sequence). Here the CDR3 DNA reads TGTGCCAGCAGTTCCGCCGACCCCTACAATGAGCAGTTCTTC. It is translated as CASSSADPYNEQFF.

The V gene is TRBV5-4, the J gene TRBJ1-2; 8 bases are a match to TRBD1. The V and J ends lost 3 bases and 5 bases, in that order; junction bases with no gene match: 6. CDR3 length: 14 residues. The germline CDR1 and CDR2 sequences are SGHNT and YYREEE (reference sequence). The DNA of the CDR3 is TGTGCCAGCAGCTCAGACAGGGGTGGATATGGCTACACCTTC. It encodes CASSSDRGGYGYTF.

The CDR3 spells CASSQGSGIYGYTF. In DNA form, the CDR3 reads TGCGCCAGCAGCCAAGGCTCCGGGATATATGGCTACACCTTC. The chain recombines TRBV4-1 with TRBJ1-2; D gene ambiguous. Trimming stripped 1 base from V and 5 bases from J, with 11 bases between. The V gene's germline CDR1 is MGHRA and CDR2 YSYEKL. The CDR3 extends over 14 amino acids.

The gene calls are TRBV28 and TRBJ2-3, with D tentatively TRBD1 or TRBD2 (7 bases each). CDR1 is MDHEN and CDR2 is SYDVKM in the germline V gene. Trimming shortened V by 5 bases and J by 4 bases, and 16 bases separated the two germline ends. This CDR3 has 15 amino acids. The CDR3 bases are TGTGCCAGCAGTACCCAGGGAGGGGGCGCAGATACGCAGTATTTT. This translates into CASSTQGGGADTQYF.

The rearrangement uses TRBV19 and TRBJ1-2, with unresolved D. The CDR3 extends over 15 amino acids. V lost 5 bases, J lost 0 bases, and 13 bases lay in between. Germline-derived CDR1 and CDR2 are LNHDA and SQIVND (reference sequence). CDR3 amino acids: CASSPQGRPNYGYTF. CDR3 coding DNA: TGTGCCAGTAGTCCCCAAGGACGACCTAACTATGGCTACACCTTC.

This clone was observed once. The chain carries TRBV6-1 and TRBJ1-3; no reliable D call. Per germline, CDR1 MNHNS and CDR2 SASEGT. The V end lost 1 base, the J end lost 6 bases, and 7 bases lay between the germline ends. The CDR3 is made up of 13 amino acids. CDR3 amino acids: CASSEDYANTIYF. The CDR3 coding sequence is TGTGCCAGCAGTGAAGACTATGCAAACACCATATATTTT.

This chain connects TRBV29-1 to TRBJ1-1; TRBD1 matches 9 bases. Germline V CDR1 and CDR2: SQVTM, ANQGSEA. CDR3 size: 13 residues. Trimming took 6 bases from V and 6 from J; bases not matched to a gene: 8. This chain's CDR3 is CSVVGQGFPEAFF. The DNA of the CDR3 is TGCAGCGTCGTGGGACAGGGCTTCCCTGAAGCTTTCTTT.

The V call is TRBV19, the J call TRBJ2-1; D is uncertain. Trimming cost V 6 bases and J 4 bases, with 7 bases left between them. The germline V gene has CDR1 LNHDA and CDR2 SQIVND (reference sequence). The CDR3 runs 12 residues. The CDR3 DNA sequence: TGTGCCAGTAGGCAGAGATACAATGAGCAGTTCTTC. This encodes CASRQRYNEQFF.

The genes are TRBV10-2 and TRBJ2-7, with TRBD2 identical over 7 bases. Unmatched junction bases numbered 24, after V lost 6 bases and J lost 7 bases. Germline values: CDR1 WSHSY, CDR2 SAAADI. The CDR3 spans 18 residues. CDR3 sequence (DNA): TGCGCCAGCAGAGAGCACAAGGCCTCGGGGCGGGAGTCGAGGGAGCAGTACTTC. The encoded protein is CASREHKASGRESREQYF.

V gene TRBV5-1 combines with J gene TRBJ2-5, with D perhaps TRBD2 (6 bases). Looked up from germline, CDR1 is SGHRS and CDR2 is YFSETQ. CDR3 length equals 14 residues. V lost 7 bases to trimming and J lost 5 bases, with 18 bases between them. The CDR3 region is CASADGGGVETQYF. The CDR3 coding sequence is TGCGCCAGCGCGGACGGGGGAGGTGTCGAGACCCAGTACTTC.

This chain joins TRBV6-5 and TRBJ2-7; 7 nucleotides match TRBD1. The CDR3 has 13 residues. V shed 8 bases, J shed 5 bases, and the junction held 9 bases outside the gene matches. In germline, CDR1 is MNHEY, CDR2 SVGAGI. The CDR3 DNA is TGTGCCAGCGGGGGACAGCTCCGCCACGAGCAGTACTTC. Amino acid sequence: CASGGQLRHEQYF.

The chain combines TRBV19 with TRBJ1-1, with 8 nucleotides matching TRBD1. The ends lost 6 bases at V and 4 bases at J; junction bases unmatched: 7. The CDR3 sequence is 14 residues long. Germline values: CDR1 LNHDA, CDR2 SQIVND (reference sequence). The CDR3 loop is CASSPDRVATEAFF. In nucleotides, the CDR3 is TGTGCCAGTAGCCCGGACAGGGTGGCCACTGAAGCTTTCTTT.

The chain links TRBV7-2 to TRBJ1-3; 9 nucleotides agree with TRBD1. The V gene end was trimmed by 1 base and the J gene end by 4 bases; junction bases not matched to a gene: 5. The CDR3 extends over 16 amino acids. Germline V lookup: CDR1 SGHTA, CDR2 FQGNSA. This CDR3 reads CASSLGGTGLGNTIYF. CDR3 coding DNA: TGTGCCAGCAGCTTAGGAGGGACAGGGTTAGGAAACACCATATATTTT.

The chain uses TRBV6-6 and TRBJ1-4; a possible D gene is TRBD1 (5 bases). Between the trimmed V and J ends, which lost 5 bases and 8 bases, there was a span of 15 bases. This CDR3 comprises 14 residues. The germline gives CDR1 MNHNY, CDR2 SVGAGI (reference sequence). The CDR3 region has the DNA TGTGCCAGCAGTCCCAGCGGGACGTCAGAAAAACTGTTTTTT. It yields the protein CASSPSGTSEKLFF.

The chain joins TRBV19 to TRBJ2-7; D unresolved. The CDR3 has 13 residues. Germline CDR1 and CDR2: LNHDA and SQIVND (reference sequence). V lost 1 base and J 4 bases, leaving 8 bases between the germline ends. The CDR3 DNA sequence: TGTGCCAGTAGTATAGGGTTGGGATACGAGCAGTACTTC. It codes for CASSIGLGYEQYF.

V gene TRBV30 combines with J gene TRBJ1-3; 8 bases match TRBD1. V lost 8 bases, J lost 0 bases, and 6 bases stayed unmatched. Germline lookup yields CDR1 GTSNPN and CDR2 SVGIG (reference sequence). This CDR3 region has 14 residues. This CDR3 is CALRTGNSGNTIYF. In DNA form, the CDR3 reads TGTGCCCTCAGGACAGGGAACTCTGGAAACACCATATATTTT.

The chain combines TRBV18 with TRBJ1-2, with D maybe TRBD1 (6 bases). Germline V gives CDR1 KGHSH, CDR2 LQKENI. The length of the CDR3 is 14 residues. V dropped 1 base and J dropped 3 bases, with 9 bases sitting between them. The CDR3 DNA follows: TGTGCCAGCTCACCACAGGGGGGTGACTATGGCTACACCTTC. Translated: CASSPQGGDYGYTF.

V gene TRBV29-1 combines with J gene TRBJ2-7; possibly TRBD1 or TRBD2 for D (5 bases each). This CDR3 is built from 11 residues. V shed 3 bases and J shed 6 bases, with 9 bases lying between them. CDR1 is SQVTM, CDR2 ANQGSEA, per germline. CDR3 amino acids: CSVESGTEQYF. The CDR3 DNA follows: TGCAGCGTTGAGTCCGGGACCGAGCAGTACTTC.